These 17 T cell receptor beta chains were all obtained from the same sample, sequenced in a study of identifying expanded T cells in peripheral blood. Sequenced by immunoSEQ multiplex PCR; TCRdb stores in-frame clones only, minus some. The sample has some 70,000 clones; 75% to 90% are singletons. The material sequenced was blood. Receptor source: a person between 18 and 70 years old in good health.

This chain's CDR3 is CASSHSTGDSYEQYF. The CDR3, as DNA: TGTGCCAGCAGCCACTCGACTGGGGACTCCTACGAGCAGTACTTC. The V call is TRBV4-2, the J call TRBJ2-7; D gene ambiguous. This CDR3 spans 15 amino acids. V lost 3 bases and J 0 bases, leaving 12 bases between the germline ends. Germline V lookup: CDR1 LGHNA, CDR2 YNFKEQ.

The genes are TRBV19 and TRBJ1-2, with D unclear. V was pared by 5 bases and J by 6 bases, with 13 bases between. This CDR3 contains 13 residues. Germline V CDR1 and CDR2: LNHDA, SQIVND (reference sequence). The CDR3 here is CASSLSVWDGYTF. In DNA, the CDR3 is TGTGCCAGTAGTTTATCCGTCTGGGATGGCTACACCTTC.

This rearrangement joins TRBV2 to TRBJ2-7; 9 bases line up with TRBD1. CDR1 and CDR2 from the germline V gene are SNHLY and FYNNEI. The CDR3 has 17 amino acids. Trimming cost V 6 bases and J 4 bases; bases outside gene matches: 16. The CDR3 region has the DNA TGTGCCAGCAGGGGGACAGGGTCTACCCTGACAAAGTACGAGCAGTACTTC. Translating it yields CASRGTGSTLTKYEQYF.

This clone has a single count. J is TRBJ1-2 and V is TRBV28; weak D call: TRBD1 (5 bases). This CDR3 comprises 13 residues. Germline V lookup: CDR1 MDHEN, CDR2 SYDVKM. V lost 2 bases and J 8 bases, leaving 12 bases between the germline ends. The CDR3: CASSLPSRGGYTF. The CDR3 nucleotides read TGTGCCAGCAGTTTACCCTCGAGGGGAGGCTACACCTTC.

The chain is built from TRBV6-5 and TRBJ2-5; the D is unclear. The CDR3 contains 13 residues. Deletions cut 3 bases from V and 2 bases from J, with 7 bases between. CDR1 is MNHEY, CDR2 SVGAGI, per germline. DNA for the CDR3: TGTGCCAGCAGTTATTTGAGGCAAGAGACCCAGTACTTC. Translating it yields CASSYLRQETQYF.

The J gene is TRBJ2-3, the V gene TRBV5-4; possibly TRBD2 for D (6 bases). Germline V gene sequence: CDR1 SGHNT, CDR2 YYREEE (reference sequence). This CDR3 has 13 amino acids. V lost 2 bases, J lost 5 bases, and 9 bases lay in between. CDR3 residues: CASSFLGGDTQYF. DNA for the CDR3: TGTGCCAGCAGCTTTTTGGGGGGAGATACGCAGTATTTT.

This clone occurred once. The CDR3 spells CASSLASTEQFF. CDR3 bases: TGCGCCAGCAGCTTGGCGAGCACAGAGCAGTTCTTC. This chain links TRBV5-1 with TRBJ2-1; D remains ambiguous. This CDR3 contains 12 residues. V lost 0 bases to trimming and J lost 10 bases, with 8 bases between them. Germline loops: CDR1 SGHRS, CDR2 YFSETQ.

The J gene is TRBJ1-1, the V gene TRBV7-8; D might be TRBD1 (5 bases). The germline V and J ends were trimmed by 2 bases and 9 bases, with 13 bases remaining between them. The CDR3 length is 13 residues. Per the germline V gene, CDR1 is SGHVS and CDR2 is FQNEAQ. The CDR3 spells CASSLRLAGQAFF. The CDR3 DNA reads TGTGCCAGCAGCTTAAGGCTGGCGGGGCAAGCTTTCTTT.

V usage is TRBV6-5 and J usage is TRBJ1-5, with D tentatively TRBD1 (5 bases). V was pared by 8 bases and J by 4 bases, with 9 bases between. The CDR3 loop spans 12 amino acids. In germline, CDR1 is MNHEY, CDR2 SVGAGI. This CDR3 reads CASRRGNQPQHF. DNA for the CDR3: TGTGCCAGCCGGAGGGGAAATCAGCCCCAGCATTTT.

The rearrangement joins TRBV7-2 to TRBJ2-2; 13 bases fit TRBD2. CDR3 length: 15 amino acids. The V gene's germline CDR1 is SGHTA and CDR2 FQGNSA. The V gene end was trimmed by 5 bases and the J gene end by 7 bases; junction bases not matched to a gene: 4. The CDR3 DNA reads TGTGCCAGCAGCGTGACTAGCGGGGGGTACGGGGAGCTGTTTTTT. It yields the protein CASSVTSGGYGELFF.

The rearrangement links TRBV11-2 to TRBJ1-4; D is ambiguous. V was cut by 3 bases and J by 5 bases, with 7 bases left in between. The CDR3 sequence is 13 residues long. Germline assignment: CDR1 SGHAT and CDR2 FQNNGV. Here the CDR3 reads CASSFSRNEKLFF. CDR3 DNA: TGTGCCAGCAGCTTCTCCAGGAATGAAAAACTGTTTTTT.

In its sample, this clone was seen once. CDR3 nucleotides: TGTGCCAGCAGCCAAGGGACAGGGGGCGGTGGGACCCAGTACTTC. Amino acids: CASSQGTGGGGTQYF. V usage is TRBV28 and J usage is TRBJ2-5; TRBD1 aligns across 12 bases. In germline, CDR1 is MDHEN, CDR2 SYDVKM. The V gene end was trimmed by 6 bases and the J gene end by 7 bases; junction bases not matched to a gene: 9. This CDR3 has 15 amino acids.

This clone appeared a single time. In DNA, the CDR3 is TGTGCCAGTAGACTTATGCAAATGATGGGACAACCTTCGAACACCGGGGAGCTGTTTTTT. It codes for CASRLMQMMGQPSNTGELFF. This chain joins TRBV19 and TRBJ2-2; D is possibly TRBD1 (6 bases). Germline loops: CDR1 LNHDA, CDR2 SQIVND (reference sequence). This CDR3 has 20 amino acids. V gave up 6 bases and J gave up 0 bases, with 26 bases separating them.

This clone was counted a single time. This chain joins TRBV5-6 and TRBJ2-6, with 9 bases identical to TRBD1. There are 19 residues in the CDR3. The germline V gene encodes CDR1 SGHDT and CDR2 YYEEEE. V gave up 5 bases and J gave up 1 base; unmatched junction bases: 13. The CDR3 loop is CASRSTWGTGYSGANVLTF. The CDR3 DNA reads TGTGCCAGCAGATCTACCTGGGGGACAGGGTATTCTGGGGCCAACGTCCTGACTTTC.

The rearrangement links TRBV7-8 to TRBJ1-5; tentatively, D is TRBD1 (6 bases). This CDR3 comprises 15 residues. Germline loops: CDR1 SGHVS, CDR2 FQNEAQ. The germline V and J ends were trimmed by 3 bases and 6 bases, with 15 bases remaining between them. The CDR3 here is CASSLFGGPPQPQHF. CDR3 nucleotide sequence: TGTGCCAGCAGCTTGTTCGGGGGCCCCCCTCAGCCCCAGCATTTT.

This sequence joins TRBV9 and TRBJ2-3; D remains unclear. CDR3 length: 13 residues. V was clipped by 4 bases and J by 6 bases, with 12 bases between them. From germline, CDR1 is SGDLS and CDR2 YYNGEE. The CDR3 here is CASSKRSEDTQYF. The CDR3, as DNA: TGTGCCAGCAGCAAGAGGTCGGAGGATACGCAGTATTTT. The full variable domain, with the rest looked up from reference TRBV9 and TRBJ2-3, is DSGVTQTPKHLITATGQRVTLRCSPRSGDLSVYWYQQSLDQGLQFLIQYYNGEERAKGNILERFSAQQFPDLHSELNLSSLELGDSALYFCASSKRSEDTQYFGPGTRLTVL.

J is TRBJ2-3 and V is TRBV30; TRBD1 aligns across 11 bases. The CDR3 totals 15 residues. The germline V gene encodes CDR1 GTSNPN and CDR2 SVGIG (reference sequence). The V and J ends lost 1 base and 3 bases, in that order; junction bases with no gene match: 3. The CDR3 protein is CAWSARDRGTDTQYF. CDR3 nucleotide sequence: TGTGCCTGGAGTGCCCGGGACAGGGGGACAGATACGCAGTATTTT.